The T cell receptor beta chain described here comes from a study of T cells in Graves' hyperthyroidism and ophthalmopathy. Study observations and caveats: Expanded thyroid clonotypes (above 0.001) were mostly also found in blood. A model using 13 V-J features told ophthalmopathy apart from stable hyperthyroidism.

The length of the CDR3 is 11 residues. The V and J ends lost 5 bases and 4 bases respectively, with 6 bases between them. CDR1 is SGHTA, CDR2 FQGNSA, per germline. In this sample, this clonotype turned up many times. Its cognate antigen is unknown. The source material, RNA transcripts, was used to amplify TCR beta CDR3 regions. The study used the HTBI primer set for a first-round RT-PCR of the TCR CDR3. In TCRdb, the multiplex PCR reads were re-called with MiXCR into one record per CDR3 protein. The profile shows around 600,000 distinct CDR3 sequences, nearly 45% of them singletons. The sample taken for sequencing was peripheral blood or thyroid tissue (not recorded which). V is TRBV7-2 and J is TRBJ2-7, with unresolved D. This TCR came from an adult man with Graves' disease, either hyperthyroidism or ophthalmopathy (not recorded which). This CDR3 is CASSGYYEQYF. The CDR3 DNA reads TGTGCCAGCAGCGGCTATTACGAGCAGTACTTC.